This T cell receptor (beta chain) derives from a study of cytomegalovirus exposure and HLA in healthy donors. Regarding this clone: The antigen is undetermined.

Study conclusions and caveats: Owing to their indistinguishability, certain V segments, notably TRBV6-2 and TRBV6-3, were excluded.

The CDR3 totals 16 residues. Germline V gene lookup returns CDR1 MDHEN and CDR2 SYDVKM. V trimming: 5 bases; J trimming: 0 bases; junction bases outside the gene matches: 5. Amplification used 60 Vbeta primers and 13 Jbeta primers. TCRdb's table, derived via immunoSEQ multiplex PCR, lists solely in-frame clones and lacks some. Among over 250,000 clones, roughly 88% were seen once, and the ten largest hold about 4%. The chain recombines TRBV28 with TRBJ2-2; 8 bases align to TRBD1. The TCR comes from a man aged 35 to 55 in good health and CMV-seropositive. Sequenced input: PBMCs. CDR3 DNA sequence: TGTGCCAGCAGTGATCCGGGACAGGCGAACACCGGGGAGCTGTTTTTT. This sequence encodes CASSDPGQANTGELFF.